Below are 6 T cell receptor beta chains sequenced from a single sample in a study of blood T cell repertoires in COVID-19. Sequencing used immunoSEQ multiplex PCR; TCRdb keeps in-frame clones, though not all of them. There are some 300,000 clones in the sample; around nine tenths occur only once, and 1.8% lies in the top ten. Input material: peripheral blood. The source of these receptors is a woman aged 25-40 years with COVID-19, enrolled during active disease.

This clone occurred once. The chain uses TRBV11-2 and TRBJ2-1, with D uncertain. CDR1 is SGHAT and CDR2 is FQNNGV in the germline V gene. The CDR3 consists of 16 residues. V lost 1 base and J 0 bases, leaving 10 bases between the germline ends. The CDR3 DNA reads TGTGCCAGCAGCTTAGTCGGCAGAGGCTCCTACAATGAGCAGTTCTTC. Translating it yields CASSLVGRGSYNEQFF.

J is TRBJ2-3 and V is TRBV2; TRBD1 matches 12 bases. The V gene end was trimmed by 4 bases and the J gene end by 7 bases; junction bases not matched to a gene: 9. Looked up from germline, CDR1 is SNHLY and CDR2 is FYNNEI. The CDR3 sequence is 16 residues long. The CDR3 region is CASSAHGTGGGYTQYF. The CDR3, as DNA: TGTGCCAGCAGTGCCCATGGGACAGGGGGCGGGTATACGCAGTATTTT.

The J gene is TRBJ1-1, the V gene TRBV18; D possibly corresponds to TRBD1 (6 bases). Germline V gives CDR1 KGHSH, CDR2 LQKENI. Trimming took off 2 bases at V and 3 bases at J, with 7 bases between the two ends. The length of the CDR3 is 13 residues. CDR3 coding DNA: TGTGCCAGCTCACCAGACAGGTACACTGAAGCTTTCTTT. It codes for CASSPDRYTEAFF.

V is TRBV6-2 or TRBV6-3 and J is TRBJ1-6, with 8 bases aligning to TRBD1. The CDR3 covers 15 residues. V dropped 8 bases and J dropped 4; count of bases not matched to a gene: 7. Germline V gene data show CDR1 as MNHEY and CDR2 as SVGEGT. CDR3: CASGPGTGYNSPLHF. In nucleotides, the CDR3 is TGTGCCAGCGGCCCCGGGACAGGTTATAATTCACCCCTCCACTTT.

The gene calls are TRBV6-5 and TRBJ1-6, with 9 bases matching TRBD1. J gave up 10 bases and V 5 bases, and 9 bases lay outside the gene matches. The germline gives CDR1 MNHEY, CDR2 SVGAGI. The CDR3 is made up of 15 amino acids. The CDR3: CASSLRDRARSPLHF. CDR3 coding DNA: TGTGCCAGCAGTCTCCGGGACAGGGCAAGATCACCCCTCCACTTT.

This rearrangement joins TRBV19 to TRBJ1-1; unclear D gene. Germline CDR1 reads LNHDA; CDR2 reads SQIVND (reference sequence). The CDR3 runs to 14 residues. V was clipped by 3 bases and J by 6 bases, with 14 bases between them. The CDR3: CASSMGRQAAEAFF. The CDR3 nucleotides are TGTGCCAGTAGTATGGGAAGACAAGCGGCTGAAGCTTTCTTT.